These 9 T cell receptor beta chains came from one sample sequenced in a study of CD8+ T cells in alopecia areata. Once RNA had been extracted, it was reverse transcribed into cDNA to act as the sequencing template. Some clones are missing from TCRdb's copy, which holds only in-frame ones; the method was immunoSEQ multiplex PCR. The repertoire holds 95,000 to 120,000 clones, with roughly 55% as singletons. Sequencing was done on a sample of NKG2D-low CD8+ T cells sorted from blood. Receptors were obtained from a human donor with alopecia areata.

The chain combines TRBV19 with TRBJ2-7; tentative D call: TRBD1 (6 bases). Germline lookup yields CDR1 LNHDA and CDR2 SQIVND (reference sequence). V was pared by 3 bases and J by 4 bases, with 13 bases between. CDR3 size: 14 residues. CDR3 bases: TGTGCCAGTAGTATCGACAGGAAAAGATACGAGCAGTACTTC. Translating gives CASSIDRKRYEQYF. Looking up the rest from reference TRBV19 and TRBJ2-7 gives the full variable domain: DGGITQSPKYLFRKEGQNVTLSCEQNLNHDAMYWYRQDPGQGLRLIYYSQIVNDFQKGDIAEGYSVSREKKESFPLTVTSAQKNPTAFYLCASSIDRKRYEQYFGPGTRLTVT.

This clone came up a few times. The genes are TRBV27 and TRBJ2-7; D gene unclear. The V and J ends lost 8 bases and 3 bases respectively, with 11 bases between them. This CDR3 region has 12 residues. CDR1 is MNHEY and CDR2 is SMNVEV in the germline V gene (reference sequence). For the CDR3, the DNA is TGTGCCAGCGGCCAAAGGAGCTACGAGCAGTACTTC. It encodes CASGQRSYEQYF.

The table lists this clone with a count of one. The rearrangement links TRBV2 to TRBJ2-1; 16 bases align to TRBD2. The junction had 8 bases not matched to a gene; V was cut back by 8 bases and J by 4 bases. CDR3 size: 17 residues. In germline, CDR1 is SNHLY, CDR2 FYNNEI. The CDR3 loop reads CASSGTSGRAAYNEQFF. CDR3 coding DNA: TGTGCCAGCTCCGGGACTAGCGGGAGGGCCGCATACAATGAGCAGTTCTTC.

In its sample, this clone was seen once. The chain recombines TRBV5-1 with TRBJ1-2, with 9 nucleotides matching TRBD1. J lost 0 bases, V lost 4 bases, and 10 bases had no gene match. CDR1 is SGHRS, CDR2 YFSETQ, per germline. This CDR3 has 17 residues. CDR3 DNA: TGCGCCAGCAGCCCCTGGAGGGACAGGGTGGCTAACTATGGCTACACCTTC. It encodes CASSPWRDRVANYGYTF.

The gene calls are TRBV14 and TRBJ2-2; D tentatively fits TRBD1 or TRBD2 (5 bases each). Germline lookup yields CDR1 SGHDN and CDR2 FVKESK. Trimming stripped 0 bases from V and 7 bases from J, with 6 bases between. The CDR3 length is 13 residues. CDR3 loop: CASSQDGGGELFF. DNA for the CDR3: TGTGCCAGCAGCCAAGATGGGGGCGGGGAGCTGTTTTTT.

V and J are TRBV2 and TRBJ2-5; D possibly corresponds to TRBD1 (7 bases). The V and J ends lost 6 bases and 1 base respectively, with 9 bases between them. CDR1 and CDR2 from the germline V gene are SNHLY and FYNNEI. The CDR3 is 13 residues long. CDR3 coding DNA: TGTGCCAGCAGGCGGGACAGCCAAGAGACCCAGTACTTC. This encodes CASRRDSQETQYF.

The chain combines TRBV4-1 with TRBJ2-1, with 11 bases matching TRBD2. The germline V gene has CDR1 MGHRA and CDR2 YSYEKL. The CDR3 spans 15 residues. J lost 8 bases, V lost 2 bases, and 5 bases had no gene match. CDR3 region: CASSQTSGSPYEQFF. Written as DNA, the CDR3 is TGCGCCAGCAGCCAAACTAGCGGGAGCCCTTATGAGCAGTTCTTC.

The genes are TRBV5-1 and TRBJ2-7; D is uncertain. The CDR3 is made up of 13 amino acids. Trimming shortened V by 4 bases and J by 2 bases, and 10 bases separated the two germline ends. The germline gives CDR1 SGHRS, CDR2 YFSETQ. This CDR3 is CASSEGSPYEQYF. CDR3 coding DNA: TGCGCCAGCAGCGAAGGGTCGCCCTACGAGCAGTACTTC.

V and J are TRBV7-9 and TRBJ1-1, with D possibly being TRBD1 (5 bases). Germline lookup yields CDR1 SEHNR and CDR2 FQNEAQ (reference sequence). V was cut by 3 bases and J by 1 base, with 12 bases left in between. There are 15 residues in the CDR3. The CDR3 sequence is CASSFSQGRNTEAFF. The CDR3, as DNA: TGTGCCAGCAGCTTTTCGCAGGGAAGGAACACTGAAGCTTTCTTT.